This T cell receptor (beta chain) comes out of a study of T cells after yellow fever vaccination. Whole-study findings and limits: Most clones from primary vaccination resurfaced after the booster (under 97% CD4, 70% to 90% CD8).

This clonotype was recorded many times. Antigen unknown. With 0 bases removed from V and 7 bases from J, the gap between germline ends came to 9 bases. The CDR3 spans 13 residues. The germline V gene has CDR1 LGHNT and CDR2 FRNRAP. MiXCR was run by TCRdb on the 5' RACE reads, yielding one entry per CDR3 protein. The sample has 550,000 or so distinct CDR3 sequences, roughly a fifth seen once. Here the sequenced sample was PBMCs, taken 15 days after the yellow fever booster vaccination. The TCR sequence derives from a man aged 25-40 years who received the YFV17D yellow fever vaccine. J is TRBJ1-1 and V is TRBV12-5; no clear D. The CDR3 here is CASGLVGKIEAFF. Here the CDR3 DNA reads TGTGCTAGTGGTTTGGTAGGAAAGATTGAAGCTTTCTTT.